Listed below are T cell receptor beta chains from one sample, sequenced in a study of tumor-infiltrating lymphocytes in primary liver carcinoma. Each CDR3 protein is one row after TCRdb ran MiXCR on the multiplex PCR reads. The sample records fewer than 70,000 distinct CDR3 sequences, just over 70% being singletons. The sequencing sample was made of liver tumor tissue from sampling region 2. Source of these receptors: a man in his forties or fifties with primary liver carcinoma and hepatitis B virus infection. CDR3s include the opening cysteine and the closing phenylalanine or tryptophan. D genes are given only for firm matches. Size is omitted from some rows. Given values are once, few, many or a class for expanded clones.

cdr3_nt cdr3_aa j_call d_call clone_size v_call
TGTGTCAGCGGCTTAGTGGCGCTAGCGGGAACCGGGGAGCTGTTTTTT CVSGLVALAGTGELFF TRBJ2-2 TRBD2 - TRBV11-2
TGTGCCAGCCACCGAACCCCTGGGAAATACAATGAGCAGTTCTTC CASHRTPGKYNEQFF TRBJ2-1 - many TRBV6-1
TGTGCCATCAGCCCATCGAGGGGGTTGGTGGACACTGAAGCTTTCTTT CAISPSRGLVDTEAFF TRBJ1-1 - - TRBV11-2
TGTGCCGGCAGTCTTTCCTCGGCGGGACCCACAGATACACAGTATTTT CAGSLSSAGPTDTQYF TRBJ2-3 - - TRBV12-3/TRBV12-4
TGCAGCGTTGGCCGGGACCAGAACACCTGGGAGCTGTTTTTT CSVGRDQNTWELFF TRBJ2-2 - - TRBV29-1
TGTGCCAGCCCATCCAGGGGGTTGGTGAACACTGAAGCTTTCTTT CASPSRGLVNTEAFF TRBJ1-1 TRBD1 - TRBV11-2
TGTGCCAGCGGGTGGGCTGAAGCTTTCTTT CASGWAEAFF TRBJ1-1 - many TRBV7-9
TGTGCCAGCAGTTACTCTAGCGACACCGGGAAGCTGTTTTTT CASSYSSDTGKLFF TRBJ2-2 - - TRBV6-2/TRBV6-3
TGCGCCAGCAGCCAAGATAGAGCGGGAGCGAACACCGGGGAGCTGTTTTTT CASSQDRAGANTGELFF TRBJ2-2 TRBD2 many TRBV4-1
TGTTCCAACAGCTCCATGGGACAGGGTAATTCACCCCTCCACTTT CSNSSMGQGNSPLHF TRBJ1-6 TRBD1 once TRBV7-8
TGTGCCAGTAGCTTAACAGCAGGGGGCTCGTGGGAGACACAGTACTTC CASSLTAGGSWETQYF TRBJ2-5 TRBD1 few TRBV11-2
TGTACCAGCAGCTTACCATATCAGAGGCCCAAAACAAATGAGCAGTTCTTC CTSSLPYQRPKTNEQFF TRBJ2-1 - - TRBV7-9
TGCAGTGTTGAATTTGTGGCAGGACTTATGGACTCGCAGTATTTT CSVEFVAGLMDSQYF TRBJ2-3 - - TRBV29-1
TGTGCCAGCAGCTTAGGGGGACTAACGTACACGTCAGATACGCAGTATTTT CASSLGGLTYTSDTQYF TRBJ2-3 TRBD2 few TRBV11-2
TGTGCCAGCGGCCATCTTCGGACTAGCGGGAGGAGGGCGAACACCGGGGAGCTGTTTTTT CASGHLRTSGRRANTGELFF TRBJ2-2 TRBD2 - TRBV4-2
TGTGCCAGTCGAAGACAGGGGGCTGTGACTGAAGCTTTCTTT CASRRQGAVTEAFF TRBJ1-1 TRBD1 many TRBV6-1
TGCTCCAGCAGCACGGGCCGTTGGTACCAGCAGTACTTC CSSSTGRWYQQYF TRBJ2-7 - - TRBV4-1
TGTACCAGCAGGCAGGGGTTTCCGAACACTGAAGCTTTCTTT CTSRQGFPNTEAFF TRBJ1-1 - once TRBV6-2/TRBV6-3
TGCAGCACGGGATTAGCGTTAAAAGAGCAGTTCTTC CSTGLALKEQFF TRBJ2-1 - once TRBV29-1
TGCGCCAGCAGTGTCGCGGTGGGTGAGCAGTACTTC CASSVAVGEQYF TRBJ2-7 - few TRBV10-2
TGTGCCAGCAGTTTTACAGGGGCCTCCTACGAGCAGTACTTC CASSFTGASYEQYF TRBJ2-7 TRBD1 many TRBV28
TGTGCCAATATATGGCAGGGCTACGGGCAGTACTTC CANIWQGYGQYF TRBJ2-7 - few TRBV28
TGTGCCAGCAGGCAGGGGACTCGCGGGAGGGCTTACAATGAGCGGTTCTTC CASRQGTRGRAYNERFF TRBJ2-1 TRBD2 - TRBV6-2/TRBV6-3
TGTGCCAGCAGCTCAAGCAGTGAGAGGGTGGGAGACACCGGGGAGCTGTTTTTT CASSSSSERVGDTGELFF TRBJ2-2 - many TRBV13
TGCACCAGCAGCCAACCCGGGGGGGCCCTGAGAGATACGCAGTATTTT CTSSQPGGALRDTQYF TRBJ2-3 TRBD2 - TRBV4-3
TGCAGCGTTCTAGGTAGTAGCGGCGCAGATACGCAGTATTTT CSVLGSSGADTQYF TRBJ2-3 - - TRBV29-1
TGCGTCAGCTGCCCGGGCCGTTTGTACGAGCAGTACTTC CVSCPGRLYEQYF TRBJ2-7 - - TRBV4-1
TGTGCCAGCAGTGCTGTAGCGAGATGGGTAAACAATGAGCAGTTATTC CASSAVARWVNNEQLF TRBJ2-1 - - TRBV14
TGTGCCAGCAGTAAGAGACCGGGGAGCACTGAAGCTTTCTTT CASSKRPGSTEAFF TRBJ1-1 - once TRBV6-1
TGTACCAGCAGCCGGACAGGGGACTATGTCTACACCTTC CTSSRTGDYVYTF TRBJ1-2 TRBD1 - TRBV12-3/TRBV12-4
TGCGCCAGTAGCCCTAGACTAGCGGGAGTTACTACAGAAACGCAGTATTTT CASSPRLAGVTTETQYF TRBJ2-3 TRBD2 - TRBV5-1